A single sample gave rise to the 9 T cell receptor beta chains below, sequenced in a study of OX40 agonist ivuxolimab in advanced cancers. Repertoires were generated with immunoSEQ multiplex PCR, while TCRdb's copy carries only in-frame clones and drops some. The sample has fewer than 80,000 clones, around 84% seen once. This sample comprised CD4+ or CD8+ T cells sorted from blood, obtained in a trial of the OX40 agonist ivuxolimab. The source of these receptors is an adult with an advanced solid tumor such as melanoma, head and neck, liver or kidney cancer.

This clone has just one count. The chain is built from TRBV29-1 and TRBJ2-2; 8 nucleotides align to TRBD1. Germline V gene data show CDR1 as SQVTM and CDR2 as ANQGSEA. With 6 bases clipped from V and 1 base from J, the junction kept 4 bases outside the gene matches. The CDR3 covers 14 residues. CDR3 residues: CSVRDRLNTGELFF. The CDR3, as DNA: TGCAGCGTGAGGGACAGGCTGAACACCGGGGAGCTGTTTTTT.

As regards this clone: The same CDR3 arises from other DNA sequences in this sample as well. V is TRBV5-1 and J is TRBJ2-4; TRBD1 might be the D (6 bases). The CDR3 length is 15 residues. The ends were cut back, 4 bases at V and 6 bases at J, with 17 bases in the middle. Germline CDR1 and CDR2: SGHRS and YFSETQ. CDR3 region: CASSIPTGTGNIQYF. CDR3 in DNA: TGCGCCAGCAGCATCCCGACAGGAACGGGAAACATTCAGTACTTC.

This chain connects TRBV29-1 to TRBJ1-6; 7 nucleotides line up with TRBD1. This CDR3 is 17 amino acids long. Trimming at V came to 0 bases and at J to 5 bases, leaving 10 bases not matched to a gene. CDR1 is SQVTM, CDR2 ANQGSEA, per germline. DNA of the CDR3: TGCAGCGTTGAAGATCTTAAAGGGGGCAAAGATAATTCACCCCTCCACTTT. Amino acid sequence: CSVEDLKGGKDNSPLHF.

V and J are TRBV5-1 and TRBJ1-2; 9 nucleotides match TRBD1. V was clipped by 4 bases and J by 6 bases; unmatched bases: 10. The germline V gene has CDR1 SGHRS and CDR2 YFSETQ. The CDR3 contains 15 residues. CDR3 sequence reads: CASSLGDRDAHGYTF. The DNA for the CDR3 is TGCGCCAGCAGCCTGGGGGACAGGGATGCGCATGGCTACACCTTC.

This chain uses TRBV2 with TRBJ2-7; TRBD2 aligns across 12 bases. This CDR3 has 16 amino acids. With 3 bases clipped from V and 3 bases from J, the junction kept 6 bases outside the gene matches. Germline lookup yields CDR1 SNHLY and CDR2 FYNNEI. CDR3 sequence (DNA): TGTGCCAGCAGTGATTTAAGGGGACTAGCGGGCTACGAGCAGTACTTC. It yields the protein CASSDLRGLAGYEQYF. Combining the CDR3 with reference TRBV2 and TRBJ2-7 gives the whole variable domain EPEVTQTPSHQVTQMGQEVILRCVPISNHLYFYWYRQILGQKVEFLVSFYNNEISEKSEIFDDQFSVERPDGSNFTLKIRSTKLEDSAMYFCASSDLRGLAGYEQYFGPGTRLTVT.

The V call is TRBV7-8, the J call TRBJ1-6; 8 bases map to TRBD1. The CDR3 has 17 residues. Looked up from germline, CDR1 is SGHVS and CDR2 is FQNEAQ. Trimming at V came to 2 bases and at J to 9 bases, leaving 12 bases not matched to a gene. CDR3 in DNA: TGTGCCAGCAGCTTATCCGAAGGACAGGGCTGGGGTTCACCCCTCCACTTT. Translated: CASSLSEGQGWGSPLHF.

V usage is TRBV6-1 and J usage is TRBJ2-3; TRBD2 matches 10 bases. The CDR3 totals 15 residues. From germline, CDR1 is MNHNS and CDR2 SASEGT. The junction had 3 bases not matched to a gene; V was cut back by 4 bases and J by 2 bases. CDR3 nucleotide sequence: TGTGCCAGCAGTGTTACTAGCGGGGTCACAGATACGCAGTATTTT. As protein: CASSVTSGVTDTQYF.

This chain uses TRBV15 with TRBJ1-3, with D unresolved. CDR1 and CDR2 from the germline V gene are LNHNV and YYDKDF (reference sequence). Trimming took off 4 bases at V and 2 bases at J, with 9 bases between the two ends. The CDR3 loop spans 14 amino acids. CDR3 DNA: TGTGCCACCAGCACCCCAGTGACTGGAAACACCATATATTTT. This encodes CATSTPVTGNTIYF.

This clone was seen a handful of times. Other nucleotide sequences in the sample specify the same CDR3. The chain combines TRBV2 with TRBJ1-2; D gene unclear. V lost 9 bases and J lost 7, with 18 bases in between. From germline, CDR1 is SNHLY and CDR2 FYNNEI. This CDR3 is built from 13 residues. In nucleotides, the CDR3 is TGTGCCAGTAAAGAACCGGGTTGGCGTGGCTACACCTTC. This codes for CASKEPGWRGYTF.